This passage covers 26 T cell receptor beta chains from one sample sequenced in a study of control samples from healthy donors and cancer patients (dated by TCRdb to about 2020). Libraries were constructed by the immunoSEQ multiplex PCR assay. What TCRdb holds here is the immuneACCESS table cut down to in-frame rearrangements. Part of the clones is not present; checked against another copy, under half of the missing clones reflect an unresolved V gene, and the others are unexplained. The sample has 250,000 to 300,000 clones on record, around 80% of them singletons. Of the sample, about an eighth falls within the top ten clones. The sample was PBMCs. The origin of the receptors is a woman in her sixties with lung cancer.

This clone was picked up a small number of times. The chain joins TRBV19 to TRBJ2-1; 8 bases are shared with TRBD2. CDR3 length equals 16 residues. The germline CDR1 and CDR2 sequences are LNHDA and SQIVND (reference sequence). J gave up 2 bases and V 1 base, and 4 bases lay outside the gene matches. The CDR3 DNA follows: TGTGCCAGTAGTATAGGGGGTAGCGGGACCTACAATGAGCAGTTCTTC. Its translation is CASSIGGSGTYNEQFF.

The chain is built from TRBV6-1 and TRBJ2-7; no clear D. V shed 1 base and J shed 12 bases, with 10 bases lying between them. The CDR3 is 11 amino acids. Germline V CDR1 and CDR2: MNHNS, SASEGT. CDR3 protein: CASSEEPRTYF. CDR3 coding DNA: TGTGCCAGCAGTGAAGAGCCCCGCACGTACTTC.

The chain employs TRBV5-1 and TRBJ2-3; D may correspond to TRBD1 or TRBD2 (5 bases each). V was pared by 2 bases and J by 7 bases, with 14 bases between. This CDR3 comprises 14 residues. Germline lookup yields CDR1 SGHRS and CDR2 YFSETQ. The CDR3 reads CASSLGEGSYTQYF. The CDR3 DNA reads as TGCGCCAGCAGCTTAGGTGAGGGGAGTTATACGCAGTATTTT.

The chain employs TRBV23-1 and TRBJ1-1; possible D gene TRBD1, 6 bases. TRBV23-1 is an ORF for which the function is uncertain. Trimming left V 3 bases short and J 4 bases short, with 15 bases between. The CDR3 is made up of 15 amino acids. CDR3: CASSQHTGSATEAFF. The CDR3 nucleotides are TGCGCCAGCAGTCAGCACACAGGGAGTGCCACTGAAGCTTTCTTT.

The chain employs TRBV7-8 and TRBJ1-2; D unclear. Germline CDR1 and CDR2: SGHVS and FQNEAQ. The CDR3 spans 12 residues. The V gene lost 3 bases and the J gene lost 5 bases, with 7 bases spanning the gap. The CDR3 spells CASSFDEYGYTF. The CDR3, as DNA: TGTGCCAGCAGCTTTGATGAATATGGCTACACCTTC. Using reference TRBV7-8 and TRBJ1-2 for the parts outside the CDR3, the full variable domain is GAGVSQSPRYKVAKRGQDVALRCDPISGHVSLFWYQQALGQGPEFLTYFQNEAQLDKSGLPSDRFFAERPEGSVSTLKIQRTQQEDSAVYLCASSFDEYGYTFGSGTRLTVV.

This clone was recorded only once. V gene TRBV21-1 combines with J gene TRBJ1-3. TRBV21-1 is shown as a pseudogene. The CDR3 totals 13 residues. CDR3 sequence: CASSLPVGGTIYF. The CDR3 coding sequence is TGTGCCAGCAGCCTTCCCGTAGGTGGGACCATATATTTT.

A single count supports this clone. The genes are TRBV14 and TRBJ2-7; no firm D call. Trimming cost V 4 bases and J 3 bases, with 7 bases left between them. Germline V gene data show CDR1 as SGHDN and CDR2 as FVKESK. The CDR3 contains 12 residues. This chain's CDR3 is CASSPTGYEQYF. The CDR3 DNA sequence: TGTGCCAGCAGCCCTACGGGCTACGAGCAGTACTTC.

The DNA of the CDR3 is TGTGCCAGCCTTAGGGGCCGGGATGGAGAAAAACTGTTTTTT. It translates to CASLRGRDGEKLFF. The chain has TRBV7-9 and TRBJ1-4; TRBD1 might be the D (5 bases). Germline CDR1 is SEHNR and CDR2 is FQNEAQ (reference sequence). This CDR3 is built from 14 residues. V dropped 8 bases and J dropped 8 bases, with 18 bases sitting between them.

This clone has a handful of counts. The CDR3: CASSDRSGRASETQYF. CDR3 DNA sequence: TGTGCCAGCAGTGATAGAAGCGGGAGGGCCTCAGAGACCCAGTACTTC. The chain joins TRBV2 to TRBJ2-5; 10 bases align to TRBD2. Germline CDR1 and CDR2: SNHLY and FYNNEI. This CDR3 comprises 16 residues. V lost 3 bases and J lost 4; bases outside the gene matches: 8.

The CDR3 coding sequence is TGTGCCAGCAGACGAGAGGCTACCCAAGAGACCCAGTACTTC. This gives the protein CASRREATQETQYF. The chain joins TRBV3-1 (or the pseudogene TRBV3-2) to TRBJ2-5; D gene uncertain. Germline values: CDR1 LGHDT, CDR2 YNNKEL (reference sequence). Trimming removed 6 bases at V and 1 base at J, with 12 bases between. The CDR3 has 14 residues.

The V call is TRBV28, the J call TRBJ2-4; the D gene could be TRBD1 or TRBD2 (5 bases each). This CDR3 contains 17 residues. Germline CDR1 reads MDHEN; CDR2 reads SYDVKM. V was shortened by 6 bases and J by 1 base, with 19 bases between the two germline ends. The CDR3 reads CASSPRTLRGAKNIQYF. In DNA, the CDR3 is TGTGCCAGCAGCCCCCGGACACTTCGGGGTGCCAAAAACATTCAGTACTTC.

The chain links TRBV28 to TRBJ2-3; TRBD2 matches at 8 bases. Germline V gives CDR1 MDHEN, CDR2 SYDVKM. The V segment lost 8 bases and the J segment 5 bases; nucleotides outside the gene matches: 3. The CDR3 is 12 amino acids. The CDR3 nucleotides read TGTGCCAGCCGGGGGGGAATAGATACGCAGTATTTT. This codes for CASRGGIDTQYF. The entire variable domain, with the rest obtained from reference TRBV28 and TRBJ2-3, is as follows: DVKVTQSSRYLVKRTGEKVFLECVQDMDHENMFWYRQDPGLGLRLIYFSYDVKMKEKGDIPEGYSVSREKKERFSLILESASTNQTSMYLCASRGGIDTQYFGPGTRLTVL.

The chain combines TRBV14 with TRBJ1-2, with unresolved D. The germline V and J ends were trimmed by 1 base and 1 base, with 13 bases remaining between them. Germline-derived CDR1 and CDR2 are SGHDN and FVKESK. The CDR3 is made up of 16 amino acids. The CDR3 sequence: CASSQGARGSNYGYTF. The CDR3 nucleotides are TGTGCCAGCAGCCAAGGCGCTCGGGGAAGTAACTATGGCTACACCTTC.

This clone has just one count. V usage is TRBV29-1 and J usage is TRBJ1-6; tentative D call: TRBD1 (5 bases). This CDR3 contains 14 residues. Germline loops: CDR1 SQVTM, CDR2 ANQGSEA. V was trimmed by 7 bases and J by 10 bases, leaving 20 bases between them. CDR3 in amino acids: CSAKEGSSGSPLHF. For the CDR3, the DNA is TGCAGCGCTAAAGAGGGGAGTTCAGGATCACCCCTCCACTTT. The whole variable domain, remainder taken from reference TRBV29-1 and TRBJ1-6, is SAVISQKPSRDICQRGTSLTIQCQVDSQVTMMFWYRQQPGQSLTLIATANQGSEATYESGFVIDKFPISRPNLTFSTLTVSNMSPEDSSIYLCSAKEGSSGSPLHFGNGTRLTVT.

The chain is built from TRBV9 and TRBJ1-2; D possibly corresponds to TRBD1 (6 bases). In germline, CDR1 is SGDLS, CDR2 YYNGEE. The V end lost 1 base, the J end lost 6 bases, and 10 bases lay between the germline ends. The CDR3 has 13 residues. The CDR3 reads CASSVLQGHGYTF. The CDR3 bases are TGTGCCAGCAGCGTACTACAGGGTCATGGCTACACCTTC. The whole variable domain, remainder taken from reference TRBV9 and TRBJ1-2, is DSGVTQTPKHLITATGQRVTLRCSPRSGDLSVYWYQQSLDQGLQFLIQYYNGEERAKGNILERFSAQQFPDLHSELNLSSLELGDSALYFCASSVLQGHGYTFGSGTRLTVV.

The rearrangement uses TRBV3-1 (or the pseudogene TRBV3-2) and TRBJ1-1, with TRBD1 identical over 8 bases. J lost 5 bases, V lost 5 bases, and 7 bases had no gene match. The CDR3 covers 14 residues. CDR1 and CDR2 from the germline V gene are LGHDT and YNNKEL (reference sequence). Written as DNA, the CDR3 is TGTGCCAGCAGCAGAGGACAGGGAGGGACTGAAGCTTTCTTT. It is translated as CASSRGQGGTEAFF.

The CDR3 region has the DNA TGTGCCAGCTACAGGGATTTCTCCTACGAGCAGTACTTC. Translating it yields CASYRDFSYEQYF. V is TRBV28 and J is TRBJ2-7; tentative D call: TRBD1 (6 bases). CDR1 is MDHEN and CDR2 is SYDVKM in the germline V gene. The CDR3 is 13 amino acids. The V end was cut by 8 bases, the J end by 0 bases, with 11 bases between.

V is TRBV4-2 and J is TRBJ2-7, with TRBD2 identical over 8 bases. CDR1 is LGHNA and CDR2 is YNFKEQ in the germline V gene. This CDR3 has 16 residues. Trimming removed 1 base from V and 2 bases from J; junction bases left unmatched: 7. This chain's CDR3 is CASSQVAAGGPYEQYF. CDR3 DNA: TGTGCCAGCAGCCAAGTCGCTGCGGGGGGACCCTACGAGCAGTACTTC.

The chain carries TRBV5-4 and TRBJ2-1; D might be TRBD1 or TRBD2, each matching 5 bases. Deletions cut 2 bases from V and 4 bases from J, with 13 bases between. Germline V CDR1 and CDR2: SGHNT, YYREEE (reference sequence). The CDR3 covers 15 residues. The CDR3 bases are TGTGCCAGCAGCTTTGGTTTGGGGGAATACAATGAGCAGTTCTTC. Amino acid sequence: CASSFGLGEYNEQFF.

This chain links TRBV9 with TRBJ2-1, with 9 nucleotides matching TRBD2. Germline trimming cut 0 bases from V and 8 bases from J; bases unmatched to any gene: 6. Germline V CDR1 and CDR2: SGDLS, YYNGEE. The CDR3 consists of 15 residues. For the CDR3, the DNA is TGTGCCAGCAGCGTAGCGGCGGGAGGGTTAGATGAGCAGTTCTTC. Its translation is CASSVAAGGLDEQFF.

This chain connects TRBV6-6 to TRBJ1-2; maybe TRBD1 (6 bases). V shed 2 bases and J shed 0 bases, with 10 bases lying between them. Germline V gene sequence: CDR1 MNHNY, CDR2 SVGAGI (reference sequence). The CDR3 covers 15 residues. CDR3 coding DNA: TGTGCCAGCAGTTACGCGGACAGACCTAACTATGGCTACACCTTC. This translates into CASSYADRPNYGYTF.

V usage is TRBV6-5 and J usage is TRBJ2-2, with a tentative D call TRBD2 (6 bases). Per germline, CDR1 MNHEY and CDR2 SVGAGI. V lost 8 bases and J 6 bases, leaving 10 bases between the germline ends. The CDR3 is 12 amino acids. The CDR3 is CASREMPGELFF. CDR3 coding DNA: TGTGCCAGCCGGGAGATGCCCGGGGAGCTGTTTTTT.

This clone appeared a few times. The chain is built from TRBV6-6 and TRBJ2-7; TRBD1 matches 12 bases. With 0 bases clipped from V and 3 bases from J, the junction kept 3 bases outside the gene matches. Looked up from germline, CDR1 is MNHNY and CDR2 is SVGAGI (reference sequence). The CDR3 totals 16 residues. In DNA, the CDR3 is TGTGCCAGCAGTTACTCAAGGGACAGGGGGCTCTACGAGCAGTACTTC. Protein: CASSYSRDRGLYEQYF.

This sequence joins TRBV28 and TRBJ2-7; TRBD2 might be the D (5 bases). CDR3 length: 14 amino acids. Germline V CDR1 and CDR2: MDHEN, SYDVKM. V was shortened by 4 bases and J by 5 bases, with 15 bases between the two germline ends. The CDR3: CASSYAGPRDEQYF. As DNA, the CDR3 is TGTGCCAGCAGTTATGCGGGCCCGAGGGACGAGCAGTACTTC.

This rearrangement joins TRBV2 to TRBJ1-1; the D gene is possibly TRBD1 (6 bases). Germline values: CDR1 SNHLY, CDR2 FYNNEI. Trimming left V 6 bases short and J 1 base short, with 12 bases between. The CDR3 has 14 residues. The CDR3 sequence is CASRGGHPNTEAFF. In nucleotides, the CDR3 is TGTGCCAGCAGGGGGGGACACCCGAACACTGAAGCTTTCTTT.

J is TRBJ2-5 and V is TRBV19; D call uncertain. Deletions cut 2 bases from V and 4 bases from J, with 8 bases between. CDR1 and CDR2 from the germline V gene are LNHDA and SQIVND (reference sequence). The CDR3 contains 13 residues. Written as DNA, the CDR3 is TGTGCCAGTAGTATAAAACTAAGAGAGACCCAGTACTTC. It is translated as CASSIKLRETQYF.